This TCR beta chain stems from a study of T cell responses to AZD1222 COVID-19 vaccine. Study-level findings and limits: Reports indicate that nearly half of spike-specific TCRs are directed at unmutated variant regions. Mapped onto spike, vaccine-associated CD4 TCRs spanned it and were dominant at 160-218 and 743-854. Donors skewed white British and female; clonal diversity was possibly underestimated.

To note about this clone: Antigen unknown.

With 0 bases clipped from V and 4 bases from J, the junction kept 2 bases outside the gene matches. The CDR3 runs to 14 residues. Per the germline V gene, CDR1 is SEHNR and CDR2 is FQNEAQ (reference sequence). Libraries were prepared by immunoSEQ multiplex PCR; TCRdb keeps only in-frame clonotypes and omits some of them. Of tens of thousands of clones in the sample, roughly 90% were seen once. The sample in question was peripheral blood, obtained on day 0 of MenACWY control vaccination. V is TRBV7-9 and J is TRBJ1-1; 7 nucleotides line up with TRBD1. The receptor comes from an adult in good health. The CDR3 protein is CASSLAYRGTEAFF. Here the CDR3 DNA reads TGTGCCAGCAGCTTAGCCTACAGGGGCACTGAAGCTTTCTTT. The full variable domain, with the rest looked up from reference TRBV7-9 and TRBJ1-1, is DTGVSQNPRHKITKRGQNVTFRCDPISEHNRLYWYRQTLGQGPEFLTYFQNEAQLEKSRLLSDRFSAERPKGSFSTLEIQRTEQGDSAMYLCASSLAYRGTEAFFGQGTRLTVV.